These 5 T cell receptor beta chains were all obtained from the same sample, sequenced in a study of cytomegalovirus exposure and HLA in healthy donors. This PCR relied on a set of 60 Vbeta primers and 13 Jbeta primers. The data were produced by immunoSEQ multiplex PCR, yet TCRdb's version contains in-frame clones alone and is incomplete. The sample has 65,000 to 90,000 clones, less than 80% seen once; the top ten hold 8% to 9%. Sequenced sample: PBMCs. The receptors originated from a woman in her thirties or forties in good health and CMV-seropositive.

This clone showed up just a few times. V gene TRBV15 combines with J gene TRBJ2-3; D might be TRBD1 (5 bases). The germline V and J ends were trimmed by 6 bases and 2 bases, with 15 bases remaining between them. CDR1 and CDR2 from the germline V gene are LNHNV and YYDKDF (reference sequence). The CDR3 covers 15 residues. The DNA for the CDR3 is TGTGCCACCAGTCAGAAGTGGGGCCTCACAGATACGCAGTATTTT. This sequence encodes CATSQKWGLTDTQYF. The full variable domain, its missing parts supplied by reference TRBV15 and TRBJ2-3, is DAMVIQNPRYQVTQFGKPVTLSCSQTLNHNVMYWYQQKSSQAPKLLFHYYDKDFNNEADTPDNFQSRRPNTSFCFLDIRSPGLGDTAMYLCATSQKWGLTDTQYFGPGTRLTVL.

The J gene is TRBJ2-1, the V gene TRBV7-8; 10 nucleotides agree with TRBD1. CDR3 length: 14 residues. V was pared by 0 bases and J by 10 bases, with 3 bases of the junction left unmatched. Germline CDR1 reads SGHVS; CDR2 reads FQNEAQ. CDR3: CASSLALTGGEQFF. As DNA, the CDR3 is TGTGCCAGCAGCTTAGCGCTGACAGGGGGCGAGCAGTTCTTC.

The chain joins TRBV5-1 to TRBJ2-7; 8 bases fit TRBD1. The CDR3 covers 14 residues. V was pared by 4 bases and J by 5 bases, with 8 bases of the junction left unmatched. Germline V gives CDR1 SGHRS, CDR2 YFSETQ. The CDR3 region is CASSTGQASHEQYF. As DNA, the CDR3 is TGCGCCAGCAGCACGGGACAGGCGAGCCACGAGCAGTACTTC.

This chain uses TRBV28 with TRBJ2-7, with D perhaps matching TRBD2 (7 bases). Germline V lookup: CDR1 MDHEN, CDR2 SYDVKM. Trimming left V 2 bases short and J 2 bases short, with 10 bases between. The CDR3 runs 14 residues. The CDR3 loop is CASSLPGGAYEQYF. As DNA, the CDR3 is TGTGCCAGCAGTTTACCGGGGGGCGCCTACGAGCAGTACTTC.

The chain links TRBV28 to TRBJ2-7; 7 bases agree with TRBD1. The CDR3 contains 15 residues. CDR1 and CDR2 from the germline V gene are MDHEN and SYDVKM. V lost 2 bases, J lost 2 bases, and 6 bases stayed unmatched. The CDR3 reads CASSLEGQPTYEQYF. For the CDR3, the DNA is TGTGCCAGCAGTTTAGAGGGACAGCCTACCTACGAGCAGTACTTC.